These T cell receptor beta chains were read from a single sample in a study of beta chain features in type 1 diabetes. Method: immunoSEQ multiplex PCR; TCRdb's copy keeps in-frame clones and lacks some. The sample has 150,000 or so clones; just over 8% are singletons. The sample consisted of central memory CD4+ T cells from blood. The receptors originated from a woman between 18 and 29 years old with type 1 diabetes. The CDR3 runs from the conserved cysteine through the conserved F or W. The order of the fields is J gene, clone size, V gene, D gene, CDR3 DNA, CDR3 protein. A D gene is named only where the DNA matches it firmly. Where a row states a size, it is once, few, many or the class of an expanded clone; other rows omit it.

J: TRBJ2-1
size: few
V: TRBV7-9
D: NA
DNA: TGTGCCAGCAGCTTAGACACACGGGTCGATGAGCAGTTCTTC
CDR3: CASSLDTRVDEQFF

J: TRBJ1-2
size: few
V: TRBV29-1
D: NA
DNA: TGCAGCGTGACGGGAACCAACTATGGCTACACCTTC
CDR3: CSVTGTNYGYTF

J: TRBJ2-5
size: few
V: TRBV5-1
D: TRBD2
DNA: TGCGCCAGCAGCTTGGGGCGGGAGAAAGAGACCCAGTACTTC
CDR3: CASSLGREKETQYF

J: TRBJ1-2
size: few
V: TRBV5-1
D: NA
DNA: TGCGCCAGCAGCTTGGGTAGTGCAAACTATGGCTACACCTTC
CDR3: CASSLGSANYGYTF

J: TRBJ1-2
size: few
V: TRBV5-1
D: NA
DNA: TGCGCCAGCAGCTTGGGGGGGACTGCGGCCTATGGCTACACCTTC
CDR3: CASSLGGTAAYGYTF

J: TRBJ1-2
size: NA
V: TRBV6-5
D: TRBD1
DNA: TGTGCCAGCAGTTACCCCATGGGACAGGGAAGCTATGGCTACACCTTC
CDR3: CASSYPMGQGSYGYTF

J: TRBJ2-1
size: NA
V: TRBV10-3
D: NA
DNA: TGTGCCATCAGTGAGTCAGCCTTGGGGGGTGAGCAGTTCTTC
CDR3: CAISESALGGEQFF

J: TRBJ2-7
size: NA
V: TRBV30
D: NA
DNA: TGTGCCTGGAGTGTACTTTGGTACGAGCAGTACTTC
CDR3: CAWSVLWYEQYF

J: TRBJ2-7
size: NA
V: TRBV11-2
D: NA
DNA: TGTGCCAGCAGCTCGACAGGTCGAGAGGCCGAGCAGTACTTC
CDR3: CASSSTGREAEQYF

J: TRBJ2-7
size: NA
V: TRBV25-1
D: NA
DNA: TGTGCCAGCAGTGCCCACAGGGCCTCCTACGAGCAGTACTTC
CDR3: CASSAHRASYEQYF

J: TRBJ2-5
size: few
V: TRBV7-2
D: NA
DNA: TGTGCCAGCAGCTTAGCCCCACGAGGCGGGGAGACCCAGTACTTC
CDR3: CASSLAPRGGETQYF

J: TRBJ2-1
size: few
V: TRBV19
D: NA
DNA: TGTGCCAGTAGTTCTCTAAATGAGCAGTTCTTC
CDR3: CASSSLNEQFF

J: TRBJ2-5
size: few
V: TRBV5-6
D: TRBD2
DNA: TGTGCCAGCAGCTTGGTTGGGACTAGCTCGGAAGAGACCCAGTACTTC
CDR3: CASSLVGTSSEETQYF

J: TRBJ2-1
size: NA
V: TRBV5-4
D: TRBD1
DNA: TGTGCCAGCAGCTCGGGACAGGGGAGCTACAATGAGCAGTTCTTC
CDR3: CASSSGQGSYNEQFF

J: TRBJ2-7
size: NA
V: TRBV11-2
D: NA
DNA: TGTGCCAGCAGCTTAGGGGTCGGACATACCTACGAGCAGTACTTC
CDR3: CASSLGVGHTYEQYF

J: TRBJ2-1
size: NA
V: TRBV30
D: TRBD1
DNA: TGTGCCTGGAGGGGACAGTACTACAATGAGCAGTTCTTC
CDR3: CAWRGQYYNEQFF

J: TRBJ2-5
size: NA
V: TRBV9
D: NA
DNA: TGTGCCAGCAGCGTACAAGCTCAAGAGACCCAGTACTTC
CDR3: CASSVQAQETQYF

J: TRBJ2-5
size: NA
V: TRBV2
D: NA
DNA: TGTGCCAGCAGCCAGGGAAAAGAGACCCAGTACTTC
CDR3: CASSQGKETQYF

J: TRBJ1-2
size: NA
V: TRBV7-3
D: NA
DNA: TGTGCCAGCAGCCCATCCGGGACTGACTATGGCTACACCTTC
CDR3: CASSPSGTDYGYTF

J: TRBJ2-3
size: few
V: TRBV2
D: NA
DNA: TGTGCCAGCAGTAATCGGCGGGGGCTTGCTAGCACAGATACGCAGTATTTT
CDR3: CASSNRRGLASTDTQYF

J: TRBJ2-7
size: NA
V: TRBV28
D: NA
DNA: TGTGCCAGCAGAAAGACTAGCTACGAGCAGTACTTC
CDR3: CASRKTSYEQYF

J: TRBJ1-1
size: NA
V: TRBV5-1
D: NA
DNA: TGCGCCAGCAGCTTGGGTTTTACGGGGATGAACACTGAAGCTTTCTTT
CDR3: CASSLGFTGMNTEAFF

J: TRBJ2-1
size: few
V: TRBV4-1
D: TRBD1
DNA: TGCGCCAGCTCACCGGGACAGGGGCGGGGTGGCGGCTACAATGAGCAGTTCTTC
CDR3: CASSPGQGRGGGYNEQFF

J: TRBJ1-5
size: NA
V: TRBV7-2
D: NA
DNA: TGTGCCAGCAGCTCCCAAGGAGTGGGAGAGCCCCAGCATTTT
CDR3: CASSSQGVGEPQHF

J: TRBJ2-3
size: NA
V: TRBV5-1
D: NA
DNA: TGCGCCAGCAGGGCAGGGGCAGATACGCAGTATTTT
CDR3: CASRAGADTQYF

J: TRBJ2-1
size: NA
V: TRBV11-2
D: TRBD1
DNA: TGTGCCAGCAGCTTAGCGGACAGGAGAGCCAATGAGCAGTTCTTC
CDR3: CASSLADRRANEQFF